The 12 T cell receptor beta chains below come from one sample, sequenced in a study of Ad26.COV2.S vaccination and SARS-CoV-2 variants. Stated treatment: roughly 19 received Ad26.COV2.S at low or high dose, single or two shots; about 5 received placebo; per-sample allocation not given. Sample collection was performed on day 63 after the first vaccine or placebo injection. Assay: immunoSEQ multiplex PCR; the TCRdb copy retains only in-frame clones and omits some. This sample has a few hundred thousand clones; roughly four fifths occur once, and the top ten carry around 7.4%. This specimen was peripheral blood, taken in a trial of Ad26.COV2.S vaccine versus placebo. These receptors were taken from a person aged 18-65 years who received the Ad26.COV2.S COVID-19 vaccine or a placebo.

The chain couples TRBV19 to TRBJ1-5; tentative D call: TRBD1 (5 bases). Germline CDR1 is LNHDA and CDR2 is SQIVND (reference sequence). V was pared by 0 bases and J by 3 bases, with 12 bases between. The CDR3 contains 16 residues. The CDR3 DNA reads as TGTGCCAGTAGTATAGATCACAGGCCCTCCAATCAGCCCCAGCATTTT. This translates into CASSIDHRPSNQPQHF. Based on the CDR3 plus reference TRBV19 and TRBJ1-5, the full variable domain is DGGITQSPKYLFRKEGQNVTLSCEQNLNHDAMYWYRQDPGQGLRLIYYSQIVNDFQKGDIAEGYSVSREKKESFPLTVTSAQKNPTAFYLCASSIDHRPSNQPQHFGDGTRLSIL.

The chain links TRBV7-9 to TRBJ1-1; D unresolved. Germline V gives CDR1 SEHNR, CDR2 FQNEAQ (reference sequence). V was clipped by 2 bases and J by 7 bases, with 5 bases between them. The CDR3 totals 11 residues. The CDR3 DNA reads as TGTGCCAGCAGCTTACCGAGTGAAGCTTTCTTT. This encodes CASSLPSEAFF. Complete variable domain (other parts from reference TRBV7-9 and TRBJ1-1): DTGVSQNPRHKITKRGQNVTFRCDPISEHNRLYWYRQTLGQGPEFLTYFQNEAQLEKSRLLSDRFSAERPKGSFSTLEIQRTEQGDSAMYLCASSLPSEAFFGQGTRLTVV.

V and J are TRBV7-6 and TRBJ2-3; no firm D call. V gave up 4 bases and J gave up 2 bases, with 7 bases separating them. The CDR3 has 13 residues. Germline V gene lookup returns CDR1 SGHVS and CDR2 FNYEAQ. CDR3 sequence: CASSSTFTDTQYF. For the CDR3, the DNA is TGTGCCAGCAGCTCCACCTTCACAGATACGCAGTATTTT.

This chain uses TRBV11-3 with TRBJ1-1; 9 bases match TRBD1. With 5 bases clipped from V and 0 bases from J, the junction kept 10 bases outside the gene matches. This CDR3 is 17 amino acids long. Germline CDR1 and CDR2: SGHNT and YENEEA. The CDR3 loop reads CASSPGQGKGLNTEAFF. The CDR3 DNA reads TGTGCCAGCAGCCCAGGACAGGGGAAGGGGTTGAACACTGAAGCTTTCTTT.

This chain joins TRBV18 and TRBJ1-6; maybe TRBD1 (6 bases). Germline V gives CDR1 KGHSH, CDR2 LQKENI. Trimming removed 3 bases from V and 10 bases from J, with 16 bases in between. This CDR3 spans 15 amino acids. The CDR3 sequence: CASSPGRTDGSPLHF. CDR3 coding DNA: TGTGCCAGCTCACCGGGGAGGACAGATGGCTCACCCCTCCACTTT. The entire variable domain, with the rest obtained from reference TRBV18 and TRBJ1-6, is as follows: NAGVMQNPRHLVRRRGQEARLRCSPMKGHSHVYWYRQLPEEGLKFMVYLQKENIIDESGMPKERFSAEFPKEGPSILRIQQVVRGDSAAYFCASSPGRTDGSPLHFGNGTRLTVT.

This chain uses TRBV4-3 with TRBJ2-7; possibly TRBD1 for D (6 bases). Trimming pared 4 bases from V and 2 bases from J, leaving 15 bases between. Germline V CDR1 and CDR2: LGHNA, YSLEER. The CDR3 is 15 amino acids. The CDR3 DNA is TGCGCCAGCAGCCCGGGTTGGGGGCGCACCTACGAGCAGTACTTC. It specifies CASSPGWGRTYEQYF.

The chain carries TRBV7-9 and TRBJ2-3; a weak D match, TRBD2 (5 bases). Trimming removed 2 bases from V and 4 bases from J, with 13 bases in between. The CDR3 runs 15 residues. CDR1 SEHNR and CDR2 FQNEAQ come from the germline V gene (reference sequence). CDR3 coding DNA: TGTGCCAGCAGCTTATCGGTTGGGGAGTCAGATACGCAGTATTTT. Its protein product is CASSLSVGESDTQYF. The entire variable domain, with the rest obtained from reference TRBV7-9 and TRBJ2-3, is as follows: DTGVSQNPRHKITKRGQNVTFRCDPISEHNRLYWYRQTLGQGPEFLTYFQNEAQLEKSRLLSDRFSAERPKGSFSTLEIQRTEQGDSAMYLCASSLSVGESDTQYFGPGTRLTVL.

The V gene is TRBV3-1 (or the pseudogene TRBV3-2), the J gene TRBJ2-3; weak D call: TRBD1 (5 bases). Trimming removed 3 bases from V and 4 bases from J, with 11 bases in between. The CDR3 is made up of 14 amino acids. CDR1 and CDR2 from the germline V gene are LGHDT and YNNKEL (reference sequence). The CDR3: CASSHGRGSDTQYF. DNA for the CDR3: TGTGCCAGCAGCCATGGTAGGGGTTCAGATACGCAGTATTTT.

The V call is TRBV11-2, the J call TRBJ2-7; 8 nucleotides match TRBD2. The J segment lost 2 bases and the V segment lost 0 bases, leaving 15 bases of the junction unmatched. Germline CDR1 is SGHAT and CDR2 is FQNNGV. The CDR3 sequence is 19 residues long. The CDR3 spells CASSLDRLEIAGNPYEQYF. In nucleotides, the CDR3 is TGTGCCAGCAGCTTAGATCGTTTGGAAATAGCGGGAAACCCCTACGAGCAGTACTTC.

The chain has TRBV25-1 and TRBJ1-4, with 9 nucleotides matching TRBD1. V lost 8 bases, J lost 3 bases, and 1 base stayed unmatched. The CDR3 consists of 13 residues. Germline CDR1 MGHDK, CDR2 SYGVNS. The CDR3: CASRQGANEKLFF. The CDR3 bases are TGTGCCAGCCGACAGGGGGCTAATGAAAAACTGTTTTTT.

V gene TRBV5-1 combines with J gene TRBJ1-4, with 8 bases fitting TRBD1. CDR1 and CDR2 from the germline V gene are SGHRS and YFSETQ. V trimming: 0 bases; J trimming: 5 bases; junction bases outside the gene matches: 3. The CDR3 has 15 residues. The CDR3, as DNA: TGCGCCAGCAGCTTGGCCGGGACAGGCAATGAAAAACTGTTTTTT. It codes for CASSLAGTGNEKLFF.

The chain recombines TRBV7-2 with TRBJ2-5; 10 nucleotides line up with TRBD1. Germline-derived CDR1 and CDR2 are SGHTA and FQGNSA. The CDR3 extends over 15 amino acids. Trimming cost V 5 bases and J 4 bases; bases outside gene matches: 7. The chain's CDR3 is CASSGRDRGGETQYF. The CDR3 DNA reads TGTGCCAGCAGCGGGCGGGACAGGGGAGGAGAGACCCAGTACTTC.